The 26 T cell receptor beta chains in this list originate from one sample, sequenced in a study of blood T cell repertoires in COVID-19. Method: immunoSEQ multiplex PCR; TCRdb's copy keeps in-frame clones and lacks some. The repertoire holds some 35,000 clones, with approximately 80% as singletons. The specimen was peripheral blood. The receptors were sampled from a man older than 75 with acute or convalescent COVID-19.

Concerning this clone itself: Without the conserved terminal phenylalanine or tryptophan, this CDR3 likely stems from a read error. The gene calls are TRBV9 and TRBJ2-2; D call uncertain. CDR1 is SGDLS, CDR2 YYNGEE, per germline. V lost 3 bases and J lost 9, with 15 bases in between. The CDR3 is made up of 14 amino acids. Written as DNA, the CDR3 is TGTGCCAGCAGCGGGCAGGAATCGTCGTGGGAGCTGTTTGTT. Its translation: CASSGQESSWELFV.

The rearrangement uses TRBV27 and TRBJ2-6; the match to TRBD1 covers 7 bases. CDR3 length: 14 residues. Germline V gene data show CDR1 as MNHEY and CDR2 as SMNVEV (reference sequence). Losses at the gene ends were 6 bases for V and 4 bases for J; bases not matched to a gene: 3. CDR3 sequence reads: CASRQGSGANVLTF. For the CDR3, the DNA is TGTGCCAGCAGACAGGGGTCCGGGGCCAACGTCCTGACTTTC.

The table lists this clone with a count of one. The V gene is TRBV5-1, the J gene TRBJ1-1; D remains ambiguous. V was cut by 2 bases and J by 1 base, with 9 bases left in between. CDR3 length equals 14 residues. CDR1 is SGHRS, CDR2 YFSETQ, per germline. The CDR3 bases are TGCGCCAGCAGCTTCAGCGGACGGAACACTGAAGCTTTCTTT. It codes for CASSFSGRNTEAFF. Full variable domain (rest looked up from reference TRBV5-1 and TRBJ1-1): KAGVTQTPRYLIKTRGQQVTLSCSPISGHRSVSWYQQTPGQGLQFLFEYFSETQRNKGNFPGRFSGRQFSNSRSEMNVSTLELGDSALYLCASSFSGRNTEAFFGQGTRLTVV.

The V and J genes are TRBV30 and TRBJ1-6; weak D call: TRBD1 (5 bases). Germline-derived CDR1 and CDR2 are GTSNPN and SVGIG (reference sequence). This CDR3 contains 13 residues. V lost 8 bases to trimming and J lost 7 bases, with 15 bases between them. CDR3 nucleotide sequence: TGTGCCGGAACCGGGACTAGGAATTCACCCCTCCACTTT. Protein product: CAGTGTRNSPLHF.

The chain is built from TRBV11-3 and TRBJ2-7; the D gene is possibly TRBD1 (5 bases). The CDR3 length is 13 residues. V was clipped by 3 bases and J by 1 base, with 7 bases between them. Looked up from germline, CDR1 is SGHNT and CDR2 is YENEEA. CDR3 loop: CASSFAGSYEQYF. The CDR3 DNA reads as TGTGCCAGCAGCTTTGCAGGGTCCTACGAGCAGTACTTC. Combining the CDR3 with reference TRBV11-3 and TRBJ2-7 gives the whole variable domain EAGVVQSPRYKIIEKKQPVAFWCNPISGHNTLYWYLQNLGQGPELLIRYENEEAVDDSQLPKDRFSAERLKGVDSTLKIQPAELGDSAVYLCASSFAGSYEQYFGPGTRLTVT.

The chain uses TRBV30 and TRBJ2-2; D might be TRBD2 (6 bases). The V gene's germline CDR1 is GTSNPN and CDR2 SVGIG (reference sequence). The CDR3 consists of 15 residues. Trimming removed 4 bases at V and 4 bases at J, with 16 bases between. CDR3 sequence (DNA): TGTGCCTGGATTCGATTCGGGAGAGGCACCGGGGAGCTGTTTTTT. This sequence encodes CAWIRFGRGTGELFF.

This clone was seen just once. The chain links TRBV6-5 to TRBJ2-7, with a possible D match to TRBD2 (6 bases). The V gene's germline CDR1 is MNHEY and CDR2 SVGAGI. The CDR3 has 16 amino acids. V lost 1 base and J lost 4, with 17 bases in between. The CDR3 DNA reads as TGTGCCAGCAGTTACTACCGGGACTCTCCTGGATACGAGCAGTACTTC. Translated, it gives CASSYYRDSPGYEQYF.

CDR3 protein: CASSRGLAGDSIYEQYF. CDR3 in DNA: TGTGCCAGCAGCCGGGGGCTAGCGGGAGACTCGATCTACGAGCAGTACTTC. The chain carries TRBV5-8 and TRBJ2-7, with TRBD2 identical over 10 bases. Germline V CDR1 and CDR2: SGHTS, YDEGEE. CDR3 length equals 17 residues. Trimming at V came to 4 bases and at J to 3 bases, leaving 13 bases not matched to a gene.

For the CDR3, the DNA is TGTGCCAGCAGTTTGGGGGGGCGCGGCACTGAAGCTTTCTTT. Amino acids: CASSLGGRGTEAFF. The chain joins TRBV28 to TRBJ1-1, with D possibly being TRBD1 (6 bases). Trimming took 3 bases from V and 4 from J, leaving 12 bases between them. Germline assignment: CDR1 MDHEN and CDR2 SYDVKM. This CDR3 region has 14 residues.

This clone was recorded a few times. The V call is TRBV19, the J call TRBJ2-1, with TRBD1 matching over 7 bases. Germline V gene lookup returns CDR1 LNHDA and CDR2 SQIVND (reference sequence). The CDR3 sequence is 14 residues long. The ends lost 5 bases at V and 3 bases at J; junction bases unmatched: 4. The CDR3 bases are TGTGCCAGTAGTTTCACAGGGGTCTACAATGAGCAGTTCTTC. Translating gives CASSFTGVYNEQFF.

The chain has TRBV9 and TRBJ1-6; the match to TRBD1 covers 7 bases. Germline V lookup: CDR1 SGDLS, CDR2 YYNGEE. The CDR3 sequence is 15 residues long. The trim removed 5 bases at V and 6 bases at J, leaving 8 bases unmatched. The CDR3 protein is CASRTGTAVNSPLHF. DNA for the CDR3: TGTGCCAGCAGAACCGGGACAGCAGTTAATTCACCCCTCCACTTT.

The genes are TRBV10-3 and TRBJ2-2, with D tentatively TRBD1 (5 bases). The CDR3 runs to 14 residues. Trimming took off 4 bases at V and 5 bases at J, with 11 bases between the two ends. Germline-derived CDR1 and CDR2 are ENHRY and SYGVKD. This CDR3 is CAISGAGSTGELFF. CDR3 DNA sequence: TGTGCCATCAGTGGGGCAGGGTCAACCGGGGAGCTGTTTTTT.

This CDR3 is CAISEGGQVNQPQHF. The CDR3, as DNA: TGTGCCATCAGTGAGGGGGGACAAGTCAATCAGCCCCAGCATTTT. This rearrangement joins TRBV10-3 to TRBJ1-5; tentative D call: TRBD1 (6 bases). Germline V lookup: CDR1 ENHRY, CDR2 SYGVKD. V was shortened by 2 bases and J by 3 bases, with 11 bases between the two germline ends. This CDR3 comprises 15 residues.

The chain combines TRBV7-9 with TRBJ2-3; possibly TRBD1 for D (6 bases). The germline gives CDR1 SEHNR, CDR2 FQNEAQ (reference sequence). V lost 5 bases to trimming and J lost 5 bases, with 14 bases between them. This CDR3 is 14 amino acids long. The CDR3 loop reads CASSPLDRKDTQYF. DNA for the CDR3: TGTGCCAGCAGCCCATTAGACAGGAAAGATACGCAGTATTTT.

The chain has TRBV6-2 or TRBV6-3 and TRBJ2-3; 7 nucleotides line up with TRBD1. The CDR3 extends over 19 amino acids. The germline V gene encodes CDR1 MNHEY and CDR2 SVGEGT. Germline trimming cut 2 bases from V and 4 bases from J; bases unmatched to any gene: 18. CDR3 sequence: CASSYPIFERDSIADTQYF. In DNA form, the CDR3 reads TGTGCCAGCAGTTACCCGATCTTTGAAAGGGACAGCATCGCAGATACGCAGTATTTT.

This chain joins TRBV6-1 and TRBJ1-2; 10 nucleotides agree with TRBD1. The CDR3 has 14 amino acids. V was clipped by 5 bases and J by 4 bases; unmatched bases: 4. CDR1 and CDR2 (germline): MNHNS, SASEGT. This chain's CDR3 is CASSSTGGFYGYTF. The CDR3 DNA reads as TGTGCCAGCAGTTCGACAGGGGGCTTCTATGGCTACACCTTC.

The V gene is TRBV3-1 (or the pseudogene TRBV3-2), the J gene TRBJ1-6; 8 bases align to TRBD1. V was clipped by 4 bases and J by 9 bases; unmatched bases: 2. The CDR3 sequence is 13 residues long. In germline, CDR1 is LGHDT, CDR2 YNNKEL (reference sequence). The CDR3 bases are TGTGCCAGCAGCCCGACAGGGGCTTCACCCCTCCACTTT. Translated, it gives CASSPTGASPLHF.

The CDR3 sequence is CASSLSGNTEAFF. DNA for the CDR3: TGTGCCAGCAGCTTATCCGGGAACACTGAAGCTTTCTTT. The gene calls are TRBV7-2 and TRBJ1-1, with D hard to call. The length of the CDR3 is 13 residues. The V end was cut by 2 bases, the J end by 1 base, with 5 bases between. Germline V gene data show CDR1 as SGHTA and CDR2 as FQGNSA.

The genes are TRBV5-4 and TRBJ2-7; TRBD1 aligns across 12 bases. This CDR3 region has 14 residues. The trim removed 4 bases at V and 5 bases at J, leaving 4 bases unmatched. The germline CDR1 and CDR2 sequences are SGHNT and YYREEE (reference sequence). The CDR3 region is CASSTGQGADEQYF. CDR3 nucleotide sequence: TGTGCCAGCAGCACGGGACAGGGGGCGGACGAGCAGTACTTC.

J is TRBJ2-7 and V is TRBV30; 8 bases fit TRBD1. Per the germline V gene, CDR1 is GTSNPN and CDR2 is SVGIG (reference sequence). J gave up 4 bases and V 4 bases, and 6 bases lay outside the gene matches. The CDR3 has 13 amino acids. As DNA, the CDR3 is TGTGCCTGGACGACAGGGGCAGGATACGAGCAGTACTTC. Translating gives CAWTTGAGYEQYF.

The chain carries TRBV4-3 and TRBJ2-1; D perhaps matches TRBD1 (5 bases). V shed 0 bases and J shed 7 bases, with 13 bases lying between them. Per the germline V gene, CDR1 is LGHNA and CDR2 is YSLEER. There are 15 residues in the CDR3. The CDR3 reads CASSQDVGRRNEQFF. As DNA, the CDR3 is TGCGCCAGCAGCCAAGATGTGGGGCGCAGGAATGAGCAGTTCTTC.

This clone was seen ten or more times. V gene TRBV30 combines with J gene TRBJ2-3, with 7 bases identical to TRBD2. The CDR3 totals 16 residues. Germline V gene lookup returns CDR1 GTSNPN and CDR2 SVGIG (reference sequence). Germline trimming cut 1 base from V and 1 base from J; bases unmatched to any gene: 8. The CDR3 DNA follows: TGTGCCTGGAGTGACGGACTAGTTACGGGCACAGATACGCAGTATTTT. It codes for CAWSDGLVTGTDTQYF.

The chain has TRBV7-3 and TRBJ2-3; unclear D gene. The ends were cut back, 4 bases at V and 4 bases at J, with 12 bases in the middle. CDR1 and CDR2 (germline): SGHTA, FQGTGA. CDR3 size: 14 residues. As DNA, the CDR3 is TGTGCCAGCAGCTCGGTTCCGTTCGCAGATACGCAGTATTTT. It yields the protein CASSSVPFADTQYF.

The CDR3 is CASRRGGGFEKLFF. The CDR3 nucleotides are TGTGCCAGCAGGAGGGGAGGAGGGTTTGAAAAACTGTTTTTT. J is TRBJ1-4 and V is TRBV25-1; possible D gene TRBD1, 5 bases. The CDR3 is 14 amino acids. Trimming stripped 6 bases from V and 7 bases from J, with 15 bases between. Per the germline V gene, CDR1 is MGHDK and CDR2 is SYGVNS.

The chain is built from TRBV2 and TRBJ2-5; tentative D call: TRBD2 (6 bases). Looked up from germline, CDR1 is SNHLY and CDR2 is FYNNEI. The CDR3 totals 14 residues. The ends were cut back, 6 bases at V and 4 bases at J, with 15 bases in the middle. This chain's CDR3 is CASSNGRGGETQYF. The CDR3 bases are TGTGCCAGCAGCAACGGTCGGGGAGGAGAGACCCAGTACTTC.

This chain links TRBV27 with TRBJ1-2; maybe TRBD1 (5 bases). The CDR3 is 16 amino acids. The V end lost 5 bases, the J end lost 4 bases, and 20 bases lay between the germline ends. Germline V CDR1 and CDR2: MNHEY, SMNVEV (reference sequence). For the CDR3, the DNA is TGTGCCAGCAGTCCCTGGACAACCCGGAGCGTCTATGGCTACACCTTC. The encoded protein is CASSPWTTRSVYGYTF.